What follows is one T cell receptor (beta chain) and its context. A much larger clonotype is one base distant, so this may be a read error. RNA was extracted from bulk tissue without any cell sorting. This non-tumor lung sample came from over 3 cm beyond the tumor edge. These data belong to a study of tumor and adjacent non-tumor tissue in lung cancer. A modified ARM-PCR protocol with three rounds of nested PCR amplified TCRbeta. TCRdb re-called the multiplex PCR reads with MiXCR, one entry per CDR3 protein. The table has 60,000 to 80,000 distinct CDR3 sequences, roughly 70% seen once; the top ten hold 28%. The CDR3 has 13 residues.

This sequence was found in a woman in her 50s with non-small cell lung cancer. The chain employs TRBV12-3 or TRBV12-4 and TRBJ1-1; no definite D call. The sample taken for sequencing was distant non-tumor lung tissue. CDR3 protein: CASSWQEHTEASF. In nucleotides, the CDR3 is TGTGCCAGCAGTTGGCAGGAGCACACTGAAGCTTCCTTT.